Detailed here is one T cell receptor (beta chain). Its antigen is currently not known. No much larger clonotype is one base removed from it; base qualities were not supplied. This specimen comes from a study of cytomegalovirus exposure and HLA in healthy donors (dated by TCRdb to about 2017). Background for the entire study: According to an earlier analysis of 587 of the donors, about 190 million T cells yielded roughly 110 million unique TCR beta sequences and about 300 Gb of sequence data. Donor age, sex, ethnicity and CMV serostatus were compiled alongside the repertoire data. In a later genetic analysis, genome-wide SNP genotypes for about three fifths of the 666 donors were used, and that subset was treated as a discovery cohort. An early release covering roughly 640 HLA-typed donors comprised around 300 gigabases of sequencing data and around 86 million unique TCR sequences. HLA typing included class I and class II loci at four-digit resolution. A later analysis re-analyzed previously published TCR beta repertoires from 550 to 700 donors and added high-resolution HLA genotyping to study TCR occurrence patterns. To predict cytomegalovirus infection status, the study brought together high-throughput TCR immunosequencing, statistical association of individual TCRs with disease status, and machine learning. In an earlier analysis of several hundred of the donors, high-throughput TCR beta sequencing was used to judge whether each TCR beta V gene segment behaved as functional or pseudogenic. The study aimed to test whether signatures of past pathogen exposure could be identified by cataloging public T cell receptors. The study profiled the T cell repertoires of under 700 subjects by immunosequencing and related them to cytomegalovirus serostatus. The number of typed donors differed by locus: about 620-640 for A, B, C, DRB1 and DQB1; 500 to 550 for DQA1; around 580 for DPA1; and some 450 for DPB1. Roughly 5 DR-DQ haplotypes were handled as single units for association and clustering, since linkage in the cohort was strong. Of the 300 to 450 genotyped donors, approximately 82% fell in the genetic ancestry cluster associated with self-reported Caucasian donors. The later analysis used no new phenotypic data to find candidate immune exposures, relying instead on TCR beta sequences and their occurrence across donors. Every discovery cohort repertoire had been produced on one sequencing platform. Along with the approximately 700-subject first cohort, a separate validation cohort of around 120 different subjects was used. Among 398 genotyped donors of the cohort, an average of about 240,000 unique TCR beta nucleotide sequences was sequenced per donor, of which roughly 18% were non-productive. General findings and caveats noted by the study authors: The authors suggested that the approach could potentially be generalized to other disease states and immunological phenotypes. Several of the top co-occurrence clusters appeared to be linked to parvovirus B19, influenza, CMV and Epstein-Barr virus, according to a later analysis. A further reported finding was that TCR beta sequences accurately predicted the HLA-A and HLA-B alleles for most subjects in the first cohort. Cytomegalovirus status was reported to be diagnosed by the classifier with high specificity and sensitivity in both the original and validation cohorts. While some public TCRs were present in many individuals, most TCR sequences turned up only very rarely across donors. The presence/absence analyses assumed that sequencing depth was roughly uniform across donors, and that assumption may not be true. According to a later genetic analysis, donors in an Asian-associated ancestry cluster had fewer N-insertions in productive TCRs than the approximately 690-donor mean. CMV serostatus was the only immune exposure information available for the cohort. Compared with equally common non-associated chains, HLA-associated TCR beta chains in a later analysis were more clonally expanded and had lower generation probabilities. In a later analysis, TCR association rates were found to vary across HLA loci, with the most associated TCRs seen for DRB1 alleles and the fewest for HLA-C alleles. This cohort had only TCR beta chains sequenced, and the lack of alpha or paired-chain data limited which features could be detected. An association between a missense DCLRE1C variant and V-gene and J-gene trimming of TCR beta chains was found in a later genetic analysis and replicated in an independent cohort. At a false discovery rate of 0.05, a later analysis linked fewer than 20,000 TCR beta sequences to specific HLA alleles. The earlier analysis of approximately 540 of the donors excluded roughly 17 rarely observed V segments, including chromosome 9 orphons, because counts were too low. In an earlier analysis of more than 500 of the donors, most TCR beta V segments appeared in productive rearrangements about 87% or about 30% of the time, broadly matching IMGT annotations. In a later analysis, most CMV-associated TCR beta chains were found to appear HLA-restricted, with HLA associations seemingly driven largely by CMV exposure. In the study, 150 to 200 TCR beta chains were listed as associated with cytomegalovirus. Because HLA typing was unavailable for some donors at each locus, only the typed subset was used in association tests. When HLA alleles, especially DR and DQ, strongly co-occurred, attributing TCR associations to individual alleles was difficult. In vitro tests confirmed that a few of the cytomegalovirus-associated TCR beta chains recognize cytomegalovirus antigens. Some IMGT-functional V segments, including TRBV6-2 and TRBV6-3, could not be told apart with the 87-base-pair reads, so those segments were excluded. A group of highly shared sequence variants was considered likely to be a technical artifact of the sequencing pipeline. Linkage disequilibrium might explain the correlated functional status among segregating V segments, but an unknown experimental factor could not be excluded.

V ends up 3 bases short and J 3 bases short, with an unmatched junction base count of 2. Inclusive of the bounding cysteine and phenylalanine, the CDR3 is 15 residues long. Only CDR3 DNA is held: 45 bases, read in frame from base 1. CDR1 and CDR2 are read off the germline V gene (reference sequence) as PRHDT and FYEKMQ. The library was prepared using the immunoSEQ multiplex PCR assay. For the multiplex PCR, a mixture combining 60 forward primers for TCR Vbeta segments and 13 reverse primers for TCR Jbeta segments was used. The CDR3 region of rearranged TCR beta genes was amplified from genomic DNA by a multiplex PCR assay. Amplified TCR beta libraries were sequenced as 87-base-pair reads on the Illumina HiSeq System. For the original study's pipeline: Across the roughly 600 repertoires, a later analysis counted 60 million to 90 million unique TCR beta chains, 9.5 million to 12 million of which were shared by at least two donors. To remove PCR and sequencing errors, raw reads were error-corrected and collapsed into unique sequences using a nearest-neighbor algorithm that merged closely related sequences. V, D and J gene segments were assigned by aligning CDR3 sequences to IMGT reference sequences. For a sequence to be retained, at least a six-nucleotide match to both a V gene segment and a J gene segment was required. A rearrangement was called productive if the CDR3 had no stop codons and remained in frame with V and J, and every other rearrangement was called non-productive. Following IMGT convention, CDR3 was defined as the stretch from the second conserved V-encoded cysteine up to the conserved J-encoded phenylalanine. Sequences without an unambiguous match to a single V gene segment were excluded from the earlier analysis of several hundred of the donors. An earlier analysis of 500 to 600 of the donors classified V segments as functional when productive rearrangements were above 56.7% and as segregating when the standard deviation between donors was above 5%. A statistical classification framework was built for diagnosing cytomegalovirus status from the catalog of TCR beta chain sequences. A later analysis assigned V and J genes by comparing TCR nucleotide sequences with IMGT/GENE-DB human TR gene sequences. Using the TCRdist pipeline, a later analysis assigned CDR3 sequences along with most-parsimonious VDJ recombination scenarios. A later analysis defined each TCR beta chain by its CDR3 amino acid sequence plus V-gene family, and excluded reads lacking a unique V-gene family. A later analysis removed 592 highly shared, low-generation-probability nucleotide sequences to deal with suspected cross-contamination and a sequencing artifact. For each public chain, a later analysis derived a clonal expansion index from normalized ranks of inferred template counts within each repertoire. Generation probabilities in a later analysis came from a VDJ recombination model fitted to out-of-frame rearrangements, and those results were checked against IGoR. A later analysis scored TCR-TCR, TCR-HLA and TCR-CMV co-occurrence with hypergeometric tests, applying a repertoire-size bias correction to TCR pairs. False discovery rates were estimated in a later analysis by permuting HLA or CMV assignments 20 times. In a later analysis, co-occurring TCRs were grouped with DBSCAN, and TCRdist sequence similarity was added when clustering was performed within HLA-allele-positive subsets. Repertoires with fewer than 30,000 or more than 120,000 public chains were left out of co-occurrence clustering, as were a handful of repertoires with anomalous nucleotide sharing. TCRdb re-hosts the immuneACCESS table, in-frame sequences only. Its copies lack some clones; in the studies checked, an unresolved V gene accounts for under half of them, and the cause for the rest is not known. V, J and clone size were drawn from that table, and D and trimming were deduced from the DNA. The sample records 200,000 or so clones, 80% to 85% of which are singletons. The ten largest make up around 0.27% of the sample.

In total, approximately 610 healthy bone marrow donors made up the cohort. At the time of sampling, all cohort members were nominally healthy, though unrecorded immune exposures were likely present. The donor tested CMV seronegative, placing the donor among the 350 or so seronegative members of the cohort. Each donor provided a peripheral blood sample, and peripheral blood mononuclear cells were used for TCR beta sequencing. The Qiagen DNeasy Blood Extraction Kit was used to extract genomic DNA from the blood cell samples. What was sequenced was PBMCs. The TCR originated in a boy under 18 in good health and CMV-seronegative. The chain is encoded by TRBV13 joined to TRBJ2-3, and 11 bases in between align with TRBD2. The base sequence is TGTGCCAGCAGCTTCCGACTAGCGGGAACAGATACGCAGTATTTT. This is translated as CASSFRLAGTDTQYF.